The clone carrying this TCR beta chain was observed at least ten times. Germline V gene lookup returns CDR1 SEHNR and CDR2 FQNEAQ (reference sequence). The CDR3 has 18 residues. V was shortened by 1 base and J by 2 bases, with 15 bases between the two germline ends. In the authors' workflow: A classifier for distant metastasis in papillary thyroid cancer was constructed using CDR3 differences observed across clinicopathological groups. TCRdb used MiXCR to call clones anew from the PCR reads. TCRdb, not the original authors, processed these V and J calls. The sample lists 9,000 to 13,000 clones; roughly an eighth were seen once. All patients were treatment-naive before thyroid surgery. This entry comes from a study of metastatic and nonmetastatic thyroid tumors. Study-level background: It was across blood and tumor or nodule tissue from malignant and benign thyroid patients that repertoires were compared.

The sequencing input was blood. V is TRBV7-9 and J is TRBJ1-6; D is possibly TRBD1 (6 bases). The sequence came from a female donor with papillary thyroid cancer or a benign thyroid nodule (not recorded which). Some clones in this sample may be carry-over from other donors' samples. CDR3 residues: CASSLGEGGGTYNSPLHF. CDR3 DNA: TGTGCCAGCAGCTTAGGCGAGGGGGGAGGAACCTATAATTCACCCCTCCACTTT.